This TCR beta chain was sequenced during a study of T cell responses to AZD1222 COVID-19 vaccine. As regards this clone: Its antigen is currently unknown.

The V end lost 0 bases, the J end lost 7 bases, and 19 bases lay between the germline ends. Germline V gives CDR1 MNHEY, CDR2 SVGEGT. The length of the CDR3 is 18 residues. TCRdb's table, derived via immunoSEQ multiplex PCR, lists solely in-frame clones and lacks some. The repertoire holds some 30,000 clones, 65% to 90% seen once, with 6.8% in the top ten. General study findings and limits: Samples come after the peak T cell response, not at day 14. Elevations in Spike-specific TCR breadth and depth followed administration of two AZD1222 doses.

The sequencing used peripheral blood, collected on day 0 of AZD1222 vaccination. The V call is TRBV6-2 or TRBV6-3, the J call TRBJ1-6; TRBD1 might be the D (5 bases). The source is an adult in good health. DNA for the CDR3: TGTGCCAGCAGTTACTCGAGGGAGTGGGAGGGACGGAATTCACCCCTCCACTTT. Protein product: CASSYSREWEGRNSPLHF.